One sample yielded the 17 T cell receptor beta chains listed below, sequenced in a study of blood T cell repertoires in COVID-19. Profiling relied on immunoSEQ multiplex PCR, and the TCRdb table lists in-frame clones only, not all of them. In the table there are 95,000 to 100,000 clones, around 90% of which are singletons. The sample consisted of peripheral blood. The receptors originated from a man aged 45-60 years with acute or convalescent COVID-19.

The V call is TRBV11-2, the J call TRBJ2-2; perhaps TRBD1 as D (6 bases). CDR3 length: 15 amino acids. The V and J ends lost 4 bases and 1 base respectively, with 10 bases between them. Germline CDR1 reads SGHAT; CDR2 reads FQNNGV. CDR3 in amino acids: CASSSPGQNTGELFF. In nucleotides, the CDR3 is TGTGCCAGCAGCTCGCCGGGACAGAACACCGGGGAGCTGTTTTTT. Full variable domain (rest looked up from reference TRBV11-2 and TRBJ2-2): EAGVAQSPRYKIIEKRQSVAFWCNPISGHATLYWYQQILGQGPKLLIQFQNNGVVDDSQLPKDRFSAERLKGVDSTLKIQPAKLEDSAVYLCASSSPGQNTGELFFGEGSRLTVL.

The table lists this clone with a count of one. CDR3 loop: CASSAGGPFNEQYF. In DNA form, the CDR3 reads TGTGCCAGCAGCGCGGGGGGCCCGTTTAACGAGCAGTACTTC. V and J are TRBV4-2 and TRBJ2-7; 8 positions agree with TRBD2. This CDR3 is 14 amino acids long. Per the germline V gene, CDR1 is LGHNA and CDR2 is YNFKEQ. The V and J ends lost 5 bases and 5 bases, in that order; junction bases with no gene match: 8.

V usage is TRBV27 and J usage is TRBJ1-2, with 10 bases matching TRBD1. The CDR3 totals 15 residues. Germline-derived CDR1 and CDR2 are MNHEY and SMNVEV (reference sequence). With 2 bases clipped from V and 4 bases from J, the junction kept 4 bases outside the gene matches. The CDR3 protein is CASSLMTGGTYGYTF. CDR3 nucleotides: TGTGCCAGCAGTTTAATGACAGGGGGCACCTATGGCTACACCTTC.

This clone was detected only once. This chain uses TRBV6-5 with TRBJ1-4; 7 bases align to TRBD1. Per germline, CDR1 MNHEY and CDR2 SVGAGI. CDR3 length equals 15 residues. V lost 6 bases to trimming and J lost 0 bases; unmatched junction nucleotides: 4. CDR3 sequence reads: CASRGQRSTNEKLFF. Here the CDR3 DNA reads TGTGCCAGCAGGGGACAGCGCTCAACTAATGAAAAACTGTTTTTT.

The chain recombines TRBV12-5 with TRBJ2-2; D call uncertain. Germline V CDR1 and CDR2: LGHNT, FRNRAP. V lost 2 bases and J 0 bases, leaving 7 bases between the germline ends. This CDR3 has 15 amino acids. The CDR3 region has the DNA TGTGCTAGTGGTTTGTTTAGAGCGAACACCGGGGAGCTGTTTTTT. Encoded protein: CASGLFRANTGELFF.

V is TRBV12-3 or TRBV12-4 and J is TRBJ1-2, with D hard to call. V gave up 5 bases and J gave up 8 bases, with 15 bases separating them. This CDR3 is built from 13 residues. Here the CDR3 reads CASSNPSPAGYTF. The CDR3, as DNA: TGTGCCAGCAGTAACCCATCCCCAGCGGGCTACACCTTC.

This sequence joins TRBV30 and TRBJ1-6; 8 bases are a match to TRBD1. Trimming took 2 bases from V and 9 from J; bases not matched to a gene: 6. In germline, CDR1 is GTSNPN, CDR2 SVGIG (reference sequence). This CDR3 is 14 amino acids long. The CDR3 reads CAWSPPDRGSPLHF. The CDR3 DNA reads TGTGCCTGGAGTCCCCCTGACAGGGGTTCACCCCTCCACTTT.

The chain employs TRBV12-3 or TRBV12-4 and TRBJ2-7, with no clear D. CDR3 length: 11 residues. Trimming cost V 5 bases and J 4 bases, with 6 bases left between them. The CDR3 spells CASSNTYEQYF. The CDR3 DNA sequence: TGTGCCAGCAGTAATACTTACGAGCAGTACTTC.

The genes are TRBV10-2 and TRBJ2-1, with D possibly being TRBD1 (6 bases). The CDR3 loop spans 15 amino acids. From germline, CDR1 is WSHSY and CDR2 SAAADI. V lost 2 bases to trimming and J lost 3 bases, with 11 bases between them. The CDR3 bases are TGCGCCAGCAGTGAGAGTGGGGGCCGCTACAATGAGCAGTTCTTC. This encodes CASSESGGRYNEQFF.

The rearrangement joins TRBV7-9 to TRBJ1-4, with D uncertain. CDR1 SEHNR and CDR2 FQNEAQ come from the germline V gene (reference sequence). The V and J ends lost 5 bases and 4 bases respectively, with 14 bases between them. The CDR3 extends over 15 amino acids. This CDR3 is CASSPGSRDNEKLFF. For the CDR3, the DNA is TGTGCCAGCAGCCCGGGTTCGCGAGATAATGAAAAACTGTTTTTT.

The chain uses TRBV9 and TRBJ1-1, with D possibly TRBD1 on 5 matching bases. The ends were cut back, 3 bases at V and 1 base at J, with 10 bases in the middle. The CDR3 loop spans 14 amino acids. CDR1 and CDR2 from the germline V gene are SGDLS and YYNGEE. Written as DNA, the CDR3 is TGTGCCAGCAGCGACGACAGAAAGAACACTGAAGCTTTCTTT. It specifies CASSDDRKNTEAFF.

The V gene is TRBV29-1, the J gene TRBJ2-5, with 11 bases matching TRBD2. The CDR3 loop spans 15 amino acids. With V trimmed by 4 bases and J by 3 bases, 7 bases remained unmatched. Germline-derived CDR1 and CDR2 are SQVTM and ANQGSEA. The CDR3: CSVGGLGLAEETQYF. DNA of the CDR3: TGCAGCGTTGGGGGTCTGGGACTAGCGGAAGAGACCCAGTACTTC.

The sample holds one count of this clone. The V gene is TRBV21-1, the J gene TRBJ1-3; the D call in the table, TRBD1, was not verified against the DNA. TRBV21-1 is reported as a pseudogene. The CDR3 is 16 residues long. CDR3: CASSKGSTGPGNTIYF. The CDR3 DNA reads TGTGCCAGCAGCAAAGGGTCGACAGGGCCTGGAAACACCATATATTTT.

CDR3 sequence reads: CASSPSGGDYEQFF. CDR3 sequence (DNA): TGTGCCAGCAGCCCTAGCGGGGGGGATTATGAGCAGTTCTTC. This chain joins TRBV3-1 (or the pseudogene TRBV3-2) and TRBJ2-1; 12 nucleotides match TRBD2. This CDR3 region has 14 residues. With V trimmed by 4 bases and J by 8 bases, 3 bases remained unmatched. Germline lookup yields CDR1 LGHDT and CDR2 YNNKEL (reference sequence).

The V and J genes are TRBV2 and TRBJ1-1; D call uncertain. The germline V and J ends were trimmed by 5 bases and 1 base, with 8 bases remaining between them. This CDR3 is built from 13 residues. Germline V gene sequence: CDR1 SNHLY, CDR2 FYNNEI. CDR3 nucleotides: TGTGCCAGCAGTAGGCGGCGGAACACTGAAGCTTTCTTT. This codes for CASSRRRNTEAFF. The full variable domain, with the rest looked up from reference TRBV2 and TRBJ1-1, is EPEVTQTPSHQVTQMGQEVILRCVPISNHLYFYWYRQILGQKVEFLVSFYNNEISEKSEIFDDQFSVERPDGSNFTLKIRSTKLEDSAMYFCASSRRRNTEAFFGQGTRLTVV.

The chain uses TRBV5-1 and TRBJ1-1; D possibly corresponds to TRBD1 (6 bases). Germline assignment: CDR1 SGHRS and CDR2 YFSETQ. CDR3 length: 14 amino acids. V was pared by 6 bases and J by 1 base, with 13 bases between. The CDR3 DNA follows: TGCGCCAGCAAACTACAGGGAACGAACACTGAAGCTTTCTTT. It codes for CASKLQGTNTEAFF.

This clone was recorded only once. The gene calls are TRBV2 and TRBJ1-5, with 7 positions matching TRBD1. V dropped 6 bases and J dropped 2; count of bases not matched to a gene: 4. This CDR3 contains 14 residues. Germline assignment: CDR1 SNHLY and CDR2 FYNNEI. CDR3 sequence: CASRDRLGNQPQHF. In DNA, the CDR3 is TGTGCCAGCAGGGACAGGTTAGGCAATCAGCCCCAGCATTTT.